This TCR beta chain derives from a study of radiation and T cells in renal cell carcinoma. Study-level information: Nephrectomy followed 15 Gy stereotactic body radiation by 4 weeks. Whole-study findings and limits: In blood, top tumor clones expanded by 2 weeks, shrinking by 4.

Sample time point: baseline pretreatment blood. Documented treatment: 15 Gy SBRT to primary tumor, nephrectomy 4 weeks later. Blood was sampled at baseline, 2 weeks and 4 weeks after SBRT. With V trimmed by 5 bases and J by 9 bases, 9 bases remained unmatched. The length of the CDR3 is 15 residues. In germline, CDR1 is SGHAT, CDR2 FQNNGV. Regarding this clone: Its antigen is as yet unknown.

Sequenced by immunoSEQ multiplex PCR; TCRdb stores in-frame clones only, minus some. The table lists roughly 150,000 clones, 88% of them singletons. The TCR was taken from a woman between 70 and 85 years old with renal cell carcinoma. The material sequenced was blood, taken from a patient whose treatment included radiotherapy and nephrectomy. V gene TRBV11-2 combines with J gene TRBJ1-6, with 8 nucleotides matching TRBD1. CDR3 sequence: CASSPMDREASPLHF. The CDR3 DNA reads TGTGCCAGCAGCCCGATGGACAGGGAGGCTTCACCCCTCCACTTT.